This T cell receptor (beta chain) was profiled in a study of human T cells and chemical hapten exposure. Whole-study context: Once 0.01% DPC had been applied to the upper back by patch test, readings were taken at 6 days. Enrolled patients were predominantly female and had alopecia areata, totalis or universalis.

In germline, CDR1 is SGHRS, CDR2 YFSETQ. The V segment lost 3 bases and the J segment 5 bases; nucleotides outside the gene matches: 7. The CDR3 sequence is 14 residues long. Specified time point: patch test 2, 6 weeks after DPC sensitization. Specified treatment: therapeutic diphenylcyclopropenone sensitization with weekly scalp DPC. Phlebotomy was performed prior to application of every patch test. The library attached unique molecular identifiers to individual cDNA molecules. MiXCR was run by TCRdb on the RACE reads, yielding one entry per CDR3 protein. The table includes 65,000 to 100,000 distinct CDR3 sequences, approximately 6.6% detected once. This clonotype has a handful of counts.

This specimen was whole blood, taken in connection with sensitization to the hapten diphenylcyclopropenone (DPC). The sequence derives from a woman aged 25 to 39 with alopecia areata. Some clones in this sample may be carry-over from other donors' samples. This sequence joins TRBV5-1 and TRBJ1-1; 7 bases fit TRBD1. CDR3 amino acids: CASSSEGGWTEAFF. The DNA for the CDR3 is TGCGCCAGCAGCTCCGAAGGGGGCTGGACTGAAGCTTTCTTT.